The 9 T cell receptor beta chains below come from one sample, sequenced in a study of T cells in Graves' hyperthyroidism and ophthalmopathy. Amplified TCR beta CDR3 regions derived from RNA transcripts. Primed by the HTBI set, a first-round RT-PCR was run on the TCR CDR3. TCRdb itself ran the multiplex PCR reads through MiXCR, one entry per CDR3 protein. The repertoire includes approximately 590,000 distinct CDR3 sequences, about half of them detected once, and nearly 8.5% sits in the top ten. Sequencing was carried out using peripheral blood or thyroid tissue (not recorded which). These receptors all come from a woman younger than 30 with Graves' hyperthyroidism.

The chain recombines TRBV2 with TRBJ1-1; a weak D match, TRBD1 (6 bases). The CDR3 covers 14 residues. Trimming cost V 4 bases and J 6 bases, with 15 bases left between them. CDR1 is SNHLY, CDR2 FYNNEI, per germline. The CDR3 reads CASSGPGGAAEAFF. In DNA, the CDR3 is TGTGCCAGCAGTGGGCCCGGGGGCGCTGCTGAAGCTTTCTTT.

Comments on this clonotype: A much bigger clone sits one base away, suggesting this may be a read error. The chain recombines TRBV24-1 with TRBJ1-1; 8 positions match TRBD1. In germline, CDR1 is KGHDR, CDR2 SFDVKD. The CDR3 sequence is 12 residues long. V shed 3 bases and J 11 bases; nucleotides not matched to a gene: 4. The CDR3 sequence is CATSDRDRHAFF. The CDR3 coding sequence is TGTGCCACCAGTGATCGGGACAGGCACGCTTTCTTT.

In regard to this clonotype: Mismatch with germline at one junction end may stem from a read error. This chain joins TRBV25-1 and TRBJ1-2, with 10 bases matching TRBD1. The CDR3 totals 15 residues. Germline V gene data show CDR1 as MGHDK and CDR2 as SYGVNS. DNA for the CDR3: TGTGCCAGCAGTGATCCCGGGACAGGGGACTATGACTACACCTTC. It codes for CASSDPGTGDYDYTF.

This clonotype occurred a few times. The V and J genes are TRBV6-6 and TRBJ2-5, with D hard to call. This CDR3 region has 12 residues. The germline V gene encodes CDR1 MNHNY and CDR2 SVGAGI (reference sequence). The V gene lost 5 bases and the J gene lost 2 bases, with 6 bases spanning the gap. The CDR3 DNA sequence: TGTGCCAGCAGTGGACGGCAAGAGACCCAGTACTTC. It translates to CASSGRQETQYF.

There are many counts of this clonotype. V usage is TRBV2 and J usage is TRBJ2-5; 7 bases map to TRBD1. Trimming took 2 bases from V and 2 from J; bases not matched to a gene: 2. Germline lookup yields CDR1 SNHLY and CDR2 FYNNEI. The CDR3 contains 14 residues. CDR3 sequence: CASSERQGQETQYF. DNA for the CDR3: TGTGCCAGCAGTGAAAGACAGGGACAAGAGACCCAGTACTTC.

V is TRBV5-1 and J is TRBJ2-7; D is possibly TRBD2 (5 bases). The V end was cut by 7 bases, the J end by 0 bases, with 17 bases between. CDR1 SGHRS and CDR2 YFSETQ come from the germline V gene. This CDR3 is built from 15 residues. The CDR3 sequence is CASGSPGWSSYEQYF. Written as DNA, the CDR3 is TGCGCCAGCGGCTCTCCGGGGTGGAGCTCCTACGAGCAGTACTTC. Based on the CDR3 plus reference TRBV5-1 and TRBJ2-7, the full variable domain is KAGVTQTPRYLIKTRGQQVTLSCSPISGHRSVSWYQQTPGQGLQFLFEYFSETQRNKGNFPGRFSGRQFSNSRSEMNVSTLELGDSALYLCASGSPGWSSYEQYFGPGTRLTVT.

The chain has TRBV2 and TRBJ1-5; 8 bases are shared with TRBD1. J was trimmed by 5 bases and V by 6 bases; bases with no gene match: 12. This CDR3 is 16 amino acids long. Germline CDR1 is SNHLY and CDR2 is FYNNEI. CDR3 in amino acids: CASSSSDRDNDQPQHF. The CDR3 bases are TGTGCCAGCAGCTCGTCGGACAGGGATAATGATCAGCCCCAGCATTTT.

Ten or more counts support this clonotype. This sequence joins TRBV10-3 and TRBJ2-7; D is undetermined. The V end was cut by 0 bases, the J end by 9 bases, with 12 bases between. Germline V gene data show CDR1 as ENHRY and CDR2 as SYGVKD. This CDR3 has 13 amino acids. For the CDR3, the DNA is TGTGCCATCAGTGAGTCATCACAAGGTCGGCAGTACTTC. Residues: CAISESSQGRQYF.

The rearrangement joins TRBV20-1 to TRBJ2-2; perhaps TRBD2 as D (6 bases). CDR3 length: 14 amino acids. Trimming cost V 2 bases and J 6 bases, with 13 bases left between them. CDR1 and CDR2 (germline): DFQATT, SNEGSKA (reference sequence). The CDR3 protein is CSARPGLNAGELFF. Here the CDR3 DNA reads TGCAGTGCTAGACCGGGACTTAATGCCGGGGAGCTGTTTTTT.